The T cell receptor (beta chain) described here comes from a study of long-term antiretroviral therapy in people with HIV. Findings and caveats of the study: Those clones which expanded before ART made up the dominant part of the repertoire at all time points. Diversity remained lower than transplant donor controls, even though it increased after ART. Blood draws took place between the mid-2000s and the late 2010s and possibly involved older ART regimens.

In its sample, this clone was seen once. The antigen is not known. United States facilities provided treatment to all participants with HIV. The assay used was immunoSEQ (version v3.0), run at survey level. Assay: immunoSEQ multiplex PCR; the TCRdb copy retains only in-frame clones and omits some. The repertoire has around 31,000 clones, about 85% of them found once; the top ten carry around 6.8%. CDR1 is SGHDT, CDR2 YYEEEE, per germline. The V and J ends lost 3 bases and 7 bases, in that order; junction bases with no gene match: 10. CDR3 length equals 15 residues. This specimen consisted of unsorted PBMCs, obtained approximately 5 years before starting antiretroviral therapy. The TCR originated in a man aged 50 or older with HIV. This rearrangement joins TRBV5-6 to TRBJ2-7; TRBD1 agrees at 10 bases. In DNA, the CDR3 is TGTGCCAGCAGCTGGAGGAGGACAGGGGGAGAAGAGCAGTACTTC. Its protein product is CASSWRRTGGEEQYF.